These 14 T cell receptor beta chains share one sample of origin, sequenced in a study of blood T cell repertoires in COVID-19. The table came from immunoSEQ multiplex PCR; TCRdb's copy has only in-frame clones and leaves some out. This table holds 250,000 to 350,000 clones, approximately 86% found once. The sequenced sample consisted of PBMCs or T cells enriched from blood (not recorded which). The receptors were sampled from a woman younger than 45 who had recovered from COVID-19.

The chain has TRBV6-2 or TRBV6-3 and TRBJ2-7, with 10 bases aligning to TRBD1. The ends lost 0 bases at V and 3 bases at J; junction bases unmatched: 8. The CDR3 has 17 amino acids. Germline V gives CDR1 MNHEY, CDR2 SVGEGT. CDR3 amino acids: CASSYSQGDRGLYEQYF. CDR3 DNA sequence: TGTGCCAGCAGTTACTCTCAAGGGGACAGGGGCCTCTACGAGCAGTACTTC.

The chain links TRBV27 to TRBJ2-3, with 7 nucleotides matching TRBD2. This CDR3 comprises 15 residues. Germline V gives CDR1 MNHEY, CDR2 SMNVEV (reference sequence). The V gene end was trimmed by 2 bases and the J gene end by 2 bases; junction bases not matched to a gene: 4. The chain's CDR3 is CASSLLAVSTDTQYF. CDR3 coding DNA: TGTGCCAGCAGTTTACTAGCGGTATCCACAGATACGCAGTATTTT.

The V call is TRBV2, the J call TRBJ1-6, with 7 bases fitting TRBD1. Germline CDR1 is SNHLY and CDR2 is FYNNEI. There are 13 residues in the CDR3. The J segment lost 8 bases and the V segment lost 7 bases, leaving 5 bases of the junction unmatched. CDR3 residues: CASKDRVDSPLHF. The CDR3 region has the DNA TGTGCCAGCAAAGACAGGGTAGATTCACCCCTCCACTTT.

V and J are TRBV7-2 and TRBJ2-1, with 8 bases lining up with TRBD2. Losses at the gene ends were 5 bases for V and 5 bases for J; bases not matched to a gene: 8. The germline V gene has CDR1 SGHTA and CDR2 FQGNSA. This CDR3 has 15 amino acids. The CDR3 nucleotides are TGTGCCAGCAGCCCCCCGGGACTAGGGAACAATGAGCAGTTCTTC. Amino acid sequence: CASSPPGLGNNEQFF.

This sequence joins TRBV29-1 and TRBJ1-2; D gene uncertain. V lost 4 bases and J 10 bases, leaving 13 bases between the germline ends. Germline V gives CDR1 SQVTM, CDR2 ANQGSEA. The CDR3 length is 11 residues. DNA of the CDR3: TGCAGCGTTGCTCCTCAGACACCCTACACCTTC. As protein: CSVAPQTPYTF.

V is TRBV28 and J is TRBJ2-1; TRBD2 is a possible D gene (6 bases). V gave up 3 bases and J gave up 2 bases, with 14 bases separating them. Germline V lookup: CDR1 MDHEN, CDR2 SYDVKM. This CDR3 region has 16 residues. The CDR3 DNA is TGTGCCAGCAGTTTCGGGGGTAGGGTGGCCTACAATGAGCAGTTCTTC. This codes for CASSFGGRVAYNEQFF.

The rearrangement uses TRBV9 and TRBJ1-2; D unclear. The CDR3 has 11 residues. The germline gives CDR1 SGDLS, CDR2 YYNGEE. Trimming shortened V by 2 bases and J by 6 bases, and 5 bases separated the two germline ends. CDR3 coding DNA: TGTGCCAGCAGCGTCGCGGATGGCTACACCTTC. Protein sequence: CASSVADGYTF.

The chain is built from TRBV18 and TRBJ2-5, with D unresolved. Germline loops: CDR1 KGHSH, CDR2 LQKENI. V was pared by 5 bases and J by 5 bases, with 9 bases between. CDR3 size: 12 residues. This chain's CDR3 is CASSAREETQYF. CDR3 coding DNA: TGTGCCAGCTCAGCAAGAGAGGAGACCCAGTACTTC.

This clone has only one observation. Within the sample, other DNA sequences also encode this same CDR3. The gene calls are TRBV12-3 or TRBV12-4 and TRBJ1-1; a weak D match, TRBD1 (6 bases). There are 13 residues in the CDR3. Trimming removed 3 bases from V and 2 bases from J, with 7 bases in between. This CDR3 is CASSLTGNTEAFF. The CDR3 nucleotides are TGTGCCAGCAGTTTGACAGGAAACACTGAAGCTTTCTTT.

The chain links TRBV10-3 to TRBJ2-5; weak D call: TRBD1 (7 bases). The CDR3 contains 16 residues. CDR1 is ENHRY, CDR2 SYGVKD, per germline. V was clipped by 0 bases and J by 2 bases, with 13 bases between them. CDR3 residues: CAISESRGQLQETQYF. In DNA form, the CDR3 reads TGTGCCATCAGTGAGTCGCGGGGACAGTTACAAGAGACCCAGTACTTC.

This chain links TRBV7-2 with TRBJ2-7; D perhaps matches TRBD1 (5 bases). Germline values: CDR1 SGHTA, CDR2 FQGNSA. V was pared by 3 bases and J by 2 bases, with 11 bases between. This CDR3 contains 14 residues. CDR3 nucleotides: TGTGCCAGCAGCTTCAGGTGGGGCCCCTACGAGCAGTACTTC. Translation: CASSFRWGPYEQYF.

The V call is TRBV19, the J call TRBJ1-4, with TRBD1 identical over 8 bases. The germline V gene encodes CDR1 LNHDA and CDR2 SQIVND (reference sequence). The CDR3 extends over 15 amino acids. The V and J ends lost 5 bases and 10 bases, in that order; junction bases with no gene match: 12. CDR3 coding DNA: TGTGCCAGTAGTCCAATTACGGACAGGGTGCGAAAACTGTTTTTT. Translation gives CASSPITDRVRKLFF.

The genes are TRBV29-1 and TRBJ2-3, with a possible D match to TRBD2 (6 bases). There are 15 residues in the CDR3. Germline-derived CDR1 and CDR2 are SQVTM and ANQGSEA. V lost 6 bases, J lost 4 bases, and 20 bases lay in between. CDR3 DNA sequence: TGCAGCGTCGTAGGCTTGGAGGGCGTAGCAGATACGCAGTATTTT. Translating gives CSVVGLEGVADTQYF.

The rearrangement uses TRBV5-1 and TRBJ2-7; D remains unclear. The CDR3 length is 11 residues. V lost 0 bases to trimming and J lost 6 bases, with 4 bases between them. Germline V gene lookup returns CDR1 SGHRS and CDR2 YFSETQ. The CDR3 region has the DNA TGCGCCAGCAGCTTGGCCGGCGAGCAGTACTTC. Amino acid sequence: CASSLAGEQYF.